A single TCR beta chain is shown here with its context. Its antigen is undetermined. This sample is part of a study of cytomegalovirus exposure and HLA in healthy donors. Looking at the study overall: Earlier, 117 million unique TCR beta sequences were recovered from approximately 180 million T cells by an analysis. General observations from the study: As was reported, the classifier diagnosed cytomegalovirus status with high specificity and sensitivity. An analysis done earlier found most TCR beta V segments productive about 90% or about 30% of the time.

Primers for the PCR totalled 60 Vbeta and 13 Jbeta. Using immunoSEQ multiplex PCR, the repertoire was profiled, and TCRdb retains in-frame clones only, with some absent. Here the sample table reports approximately 110,000 clones. The germline V gene has CDR1 SGHTA and CDR2 FQGTGA. The CDR3 has 14 amino acids. The V end was cut by 0 bases, the J end by 6 bases, with 10 bases between. Sequenced sample: PBMCs. This TCR was recovered from a man between 18 and 29 years old in good health and CMV-seronegative. V is TRBV7-3 and J is TRBJ2-3; possibly TRBD2 for D (5 bases). The CDR3 protein is CASSLTAPGDTQYF. CDR3 DNA sequence: TGTGCCAGCAGCTTAACTGCTCCGGGGGATACGCAGTATTTT. The full variable domain, with the rest looked up from reference TRBV7-3 and TRBJ2-3, is GAGVSQTPSNKVTEKGKYVELRCDPISGHTALYWYRQSLGQGPEFLIYFQGTGAADDSGLPNDRFFAVRPEGSVSTLKIQRTERGDSAVYLCASSLTAPGDTQYFGPGTRLTVL.